The 16 T cell receptor beta chains below were found in one sample sequenced in a study of blood T cell repertoires in COVID-19. Data came from immunoSEQ multiplex PCR; TCRdb stores just in-frame clones and leaves some out. The data contain roughly 130,000 clones, over 80% of them seen just once; the ten biggest clones take up 7% to 9.5%. The material sequenced was peripheral blood. These TCRs come from a man aged 30-40 years with COVID-19, enrolled during active disease.

The V and J genes are TRBV29-1 and TRBJ2-7; the match to TRBD2 covers 10 bases. CDR1 and CDR2 from the germline V gene are SQVTM and ANQGSEA. The CDR3 length is 14 residues. V trimming: 1 base; J trimming: 7 bases; junction bases outside the gene matches: 7. The CDR3 sequence is CSVEGLAGLGEQYF. The CDR3 DNA reads TGCAGCGTTGAAGGACTAGCGGGCCTGGGGGAGCAGTACTTC.

The chain carries TRBV5-4 and TRBJ2-7, with TRBD2 matching 11 bases. The CDR3 runs to 16 residues. Germline lookup yields CDR1 SGHNT and CDR2 YYREEE (reference sequence). The ends lost 4 bases at V and 1 base at J; junction bases unmatched: 7. CDR3 sequence reads: CASSPGASGRSYEQYF. CDR3 nucleotide sequence: TGTGCCAGCAGCCCTGGCGCTAGCGGGAGGTCCTACGAGCAGTACTTC. The full variable domain, in which reference TRBV5-4 and TRBJ2-7 provide the parts outside the CDR3, is ETGVTQSPTHLIKTRGQQVTLRCSSQSGHNTVSWYQQALGQGPQFIFQYYREEENGRGNFPPRFSGLQFPNYSSELNVNALELDDSALYLCASSPGASGRSYEQYFGPGTRLTVT.

The rearrangement joins TRBV28 to TRBJ1-3; TRBD1 might be the D (5 bases). Between the trimmed V and J ends, which lost 8 bases and 0 bases, there was a span of 11 bases. CDR1 and CDR2 from the germline V gene are MDHEN and SYDVKM. The CDR3 spans 14 residues. The CDR3 nucleotides read TGTGCCAGCGAGAGACAGCACTCTGGAAACACCATATATTTT. Translation gives CASERQHSGNTIYF.

The gene calls are TRBV5-1 and TRBJ1-1; no reliable D call. V shed 0 bases and J shed 6 bases, with 15 bases lying between them. This CDR3 has 15 residues. Germline V CDR1 and CDR2: SGHRS, YFSETQ. CDR3 sequence: CASSLDAYRGSEAFF. DNA of the CDR3: TGCGCCAGCAGCTTGGACGCCTATAGAGGGTCTGAAGCTTTCTTT. The full variable domain, its missing parts supplied by reference TRBV5-1 and TRBJ1-1, is KAGVTQTPRYLIKTRGQQVTLSCSPISGHRSVSWYQQTPGQGLQFLFEYFSETQRNKGNFPGRFSGRQFSNSRSEMNVSTLELGDSALYLCASSLDAYRGSEAFFGQGTRLTVV.

The rearrangement joins TRBV10-3 to TRBJ1-2; no definite D call. This CDR3 has 12 amino acids. Germline V lookup: CDR1 ENHRY, CDR2 SYGVKD. Trimming stripped 4 bases from V and 5 bases from J, with 8 bases between. CDR3 in amino acids: CAISGLRYGYTF. The CDR3, as DNA: TGTGCCATCAGTGGTCTGAGGTATGGCTACACCTTC.

The rearrangement joins TRBV28 to TRBJ1-2; TRBD1 is a possible D gene (6 bases). Germline loops: CDR1 MDHEN, CDR2 SYDVKM. This CDR3 contains 15 residues. Trimming shortened V by 5 bases and J by 8 bases, and 21 bases separated the two germline ends. CDR3 nucleotides: TGTGCCAGCAGTCAAACAGGGCCCCCCTTAGGCGGCTACACCTTC. Protein product: CASSQTGPPLGGYTF.

Comment on this clone: The identical CDR3 is also encoded by other nucleotide sequences in the sample. The gene calls are TRBV2 and TRBJ1-5; 8 bases fit TRBD1. This CDR3 is built from 15 residues. From germline, CDR1 is SNHLY and CDR2 FYNNEI. The ends lost 6 bases at V and 2 bases at J; junction bases unmatched: 6. The CDR3 here is CASRGQGAGNQPQHF. The CDR3 coding sequence is TGTGCCAGCAGGGGGCAGGGGGCGGGCAATCAGCCCCAGCATTTT.

The chain has TRBV28 and TRBJ2-7; 9 bases map to TRBD2. Germline CDR1 is MDHEN and CDR2 is SYDVKM. The CDR3 is made up of 16 amino acids. The V segment lost 3 bases and the J segment 2 bases; nucleotides outside the gene matches: 8. CDR3 in amino acids: CASSFPLAGGTYEQYF. In nucleotides, the CDR3 is TGTGCCAGCAGTTTTCCACTAGCGGGCGGTACCTACGAGCAGTACTTC.

This clone was seen more than once but under ten times. This chain joins TRBV30 and TRBJ2-2, with D possibly being TRBD1 (5 bases). V dropped 2 bases and J dropped 0 bases, with 10 bases sitting between them. Germline CDR1 and CDR2: GTSNPN and SVGIG (reference sequence). This CDR3 has 15 residues. The CDR3 DNA reads TGTGCCTGGAGTTTCGACAGTACGAACACCGGGGAGCTGTTTTTT. Protein: CAWSFDSTNTGELFF.

The gene calls are TRBV19 and TRBJ2-6, with 10 nucleotides matching TRBD2. V lost 1 base and J lost 1; bases outside the gene matches: 1. In germline, CDR1 is LNHDA, CDR2 SQIVND (reference sequence). The CDR3 covers 17 residues. The DNA of the CDR3 is TGTGCCAGTAGTATAGCTAGCGGGAGTTCTGGGGCCAACGTCCTGACTTTC. Translation gives CASSIASGSSGANVLTF.

The chain employs TRBV7-4 and TRBJ1-4; 7 nucleotides align to TRBD1. With 5 bases clipped from V and 7 bases from J, the junction kept 7 bases outside the gene matches. The CDR3 length is 14 residues. Germline CDR1 reads SGHVT; CDR2 reads SQSDAQ. CDR3 nucleotides: TGTGCCAGCAGCGCAAACAGGGGAGGTGAAAAACTGTTTTTT. Translation: CASSANRGGEKLFF.

The chain carries TRBV7-3 and TRBJ2-3; a weak D match, TRBD1 (6 bases). V shed 3 bases and J shed 2 bases, with 9 bases lying between them. This CDR3 comprises 14 residues. From germline, CDR1 is SGHTA and CDR2 FQGTGA. CDR3 sequence: CASSLPGDTDTQYF. The CDR3 DNA sequence: TGTGCCAGCAGCTTGCCAGGGGACACAGATACGCAGTATTTT.

This clone was observed many times. Relative to the germline gene, one junction end is altered; a read error may explain this. This rearrangement joins TRBV6-1 to TRBJ1-2; 9 bases align to TRBD1. Germline V CDR1 and CDR2: MNHNS, SASEGT. This CDR3 is 16 amino acids long. The CDR3 is CASTEWTGEGRYGYTF. CDR3 bases: TGTGCCAGCACTGAATGGACAGGGGAAGGACGATATGGCTACACCTTC.

This clone was seen a handful of times. This rearrangement joins TRBV10-3 to TRBJ1-5; D ambiguous. V gave up 4 bases and J gave up 0 bases, with 10 bases separating them. This CDR3 contains 15 residues. The V gene's germline CDR1 is ENHRY and CDR2 SYGVKD. CDR3 sequence: CAISVGVDSNQPQHF. CDR3 nucleotide sequence: TGTGCCATCAGTGTGGGAGTAGATAGCAATCAGCCCCAGCATTTT.

This clone was counted once. This chain joins TRBV2 and TRBJ2-2, with D perhaps matching TRBD1 (6 bases). Trimming removed 4 bases from V and 2 bases from J, with 8 bases in between. Germline V gene sequence: CDR1 SNHLY, CDR2 FYNNEI. This CDR3 spans 14 amino acids. CDR3: CASSGTDNTGELFF. CDR3 sequence (DNA): TGTGCCAGCAGTGGGACAGATAACACCGGGGAGCTGTTTTTT.

The V call is TRBV15, the J call TRBJ2-4; possibly TRBD2 for D (6 bases). V was pared by 1 base and J by 3 bases, with 13 bases between. This CDR3 is built from 16 residues. Germline lookup yields CDR1 LNHNV and CDR2 YYDKDF (reference sequence). CDR3 in DNA: TGTGCCACCAGCAGAGGCGGGACGCGTGGCAAAAACATTCAGTACTTC. Its protein is CATSRGGTRGKNIQYF.